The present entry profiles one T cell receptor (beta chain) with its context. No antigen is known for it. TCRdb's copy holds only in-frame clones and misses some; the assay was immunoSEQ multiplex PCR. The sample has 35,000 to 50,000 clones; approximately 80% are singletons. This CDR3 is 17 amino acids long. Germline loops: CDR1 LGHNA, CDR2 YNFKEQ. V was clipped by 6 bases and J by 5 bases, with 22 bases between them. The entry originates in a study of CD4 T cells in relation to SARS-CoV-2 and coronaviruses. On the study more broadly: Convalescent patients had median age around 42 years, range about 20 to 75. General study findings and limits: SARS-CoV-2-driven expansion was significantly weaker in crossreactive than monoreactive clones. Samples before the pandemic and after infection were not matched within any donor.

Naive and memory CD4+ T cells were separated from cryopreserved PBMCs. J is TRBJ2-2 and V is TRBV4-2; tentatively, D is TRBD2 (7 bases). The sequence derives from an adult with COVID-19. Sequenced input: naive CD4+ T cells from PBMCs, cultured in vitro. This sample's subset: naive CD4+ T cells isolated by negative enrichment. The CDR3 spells CASSPGGRGAWTGELFF. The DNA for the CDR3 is TGTGCCAGCAGTCCCGGCGGACGGGGGGCCTGGACCGGGGAGCTGTTTTTT.